The sequence of this TCR beta chain was determined in a study of T cell responses to AZD1222 COVID-19 vaccine. Analysis merged second doses at about 4 or about 12 weeks. This clone was seen a single time. Its target is not known. Profiling relied on immunoSEQ multiplex PCR, and the TCRdb table lists in-frame clones only, not all of them. The sample contains around 150,000 clones, about 93% of which appear only once. Study results and caveats: CD4 TCRs linked to vaccination spanned spike, dominating at 160-218 and 743-854.

The source was peripheral blood, collected 28 days after the second AZD1222 dose. This clonotype was sampled from an adult who received the AZD1222 COVID-19 vaccine.

CDR3 loop: CATSREKTGDNEQFF. In nucleotides, the CDR3 is TGTGCCACCAGCAGAGAAAAGACAGGGGACAATGAGCAGTTCTTC. V gene TRBV15 combines with J gene TRBJ2-1, with 8 nucleotides matching TRBD1. The junction had 3 bases not matched to a gene; V was cut back by 0 bases and J by 5 bases. The CDR3 sequence is 15 residues long. Per the germline V gene, CDR1 is LNHNV and CDR2 is YYDKDF (reference sequence).